Shown below are 26 T cell receptor beta chains from a single sample sequenced in a study of T-cell memory formation after mild COVID-19. One entry per CDR3 protein results from TCRdb running MiXCR on the 5' RACE reads. The sample includes 410,000 or so distinct CDR3 sequences, less than 25% of them seen just once. Sequenced material: PBMCs or a T cell subset sorted from them (not recorded which). The receptor set was obtained from an adult woman who had mild COVID-19 (a few samples of this study predate the infection). Cell type and time point are not known.

This clonotype was recorded many times. This chain uses TRBV3-1 with TRBJ1-3; the D is unclear. Trimming took off 4 bases at V and 3 bases at J, with 4 bases between the two ends. The germline V gene has CDR1 LGHDT and CDR2 YNNKEL (reference sequence). This CDR3 is built from 12 residues. The CDR3 DNA reads TGTGCCAGCAGCCCCAGTGGAAACACCATATATTTT. This gives the protein CASSPSGNTIYF.

V usage is TRBV5-4 and J usage is TRBJ2-1; D not certain. V was clipped by 5 bases and J by 9 bases, with 9 bases between them. The CDR3 runs to 11 residues. Per the germline V gene, CDR1 is SGHNT and CDR2 is YYREEE (reference sequence). The CDR3 spells CASRGSVEQFF. The CDR3 DNA reads as TGTGCCAGCAGGGGCAGTGTTGAGCAGTTCTTC.

This clonotype has at least ten counts. V gene TRBV5-1 combines with J gene TRBJ1-1; unclear D gene. With 3 bases removed from V and 4 bases from J, the gap between germline ends came to 4 bases. The CDR3 is 11 amino acids. Germline lookup yields CDR1 SGHRS and CDR2 YFSETQ. The CDR3 region is CASSSSTEAFF. The CDR3 DNA follows: TGCGCCAGCAGCTCGAGCACTGAAGCTTTCTTT.

This clonotype was seen a handful of times. J is TRBJ1-4 and V is TRBV7-9; unclear D gene. Germline V gene data show CDR1 as SEHNR and CDR2 as FQNEAQ (reference sequence). This CDR3 spans 14 amino acids. V shed 5 bases and J shed 5 bases, with 12 bases lying between them. The CDR3 DNA reads TGTGCCAGCAGCCTACATCTGGGGAATGAAAAACTGTTTTTT. Translating gives CASSLHLGNEKLFF. The full variable domain, in which reference TRBV7-9 and TRBJ1-4 provide the parts outside the CDR3, is DTGVSQNPRHKITKRGQNVTFRCDPISEHNRLYWYRQTLGQGPEFLTYFQNEAQLEKSRLLSDRFSAERPKGSFSTLEIQRTEQGDSAMYLCASSLHLGNEKLFFGSGTQLSVL.

In this sample, this clonotype turned up a few times. This chain links TRBV4-2 with TRBJ2-1; 10 positions match TRBD2. The germline gives CDR1 LGHNA, CDR2 YNFKEQ. V lost 4 bases and J lost 5; bases outside the gene matches: 11. The CDR3 spans 17 residues. CDR3 in amino acids: CASSRSRAGGPNNEQFF. DNA for the CDR3: TGTGCCAGCAGCCGATCTAGAGCGGGGGGGCCTAACAATGAGCAGTTCTTC.

The J gene is TRBJ2-7, the V gene TRBV6-2 or TRBV6-3; 11 bases line up with TRBD1. V was clipped by 6 bases and J by 3 bases; unmatched bases: 7. The CDR3 consists of 15 residues. Germline CDR1 is MNHEY and CDR2 is SVGEGT. Here the CDR3 DNA reads TGTGCCAGCAGCTCATCCGGGACAGGGGGCTACGAGCAGTACTTC. It encodes CASSSSGTGGYEQYF.

The gene calls are TRBV12-3 or TRBV12-4 and TRBJ2-1; TRBD2 aligns across 12 bases. This CDR3 is built from 17 residues. After removal of 3 bases from V and 8 bases from J, the junction contained 11 bases not matched to a gene. The CDR3 region has the DNA TGTGCCAGCAGTTTCTTACCACCTAGCGGGGGGGCCGATGAGCAGTTCTTC. This encodes CASSFLPPSGGADEQFF.

The genes are TRBV20-1 and TRBJ2-1; the match to TRBD1 covers 12 bases. Germline values: CDR1 DFQATT, CDR2 SNEGSKA (reference sequence). V dropped 5 bases and J dropped 5; count of bases not matched to a gene: 10. The CDR3 is 16 residues long. The chain's CDR3 is CSAEGQGAGFDNEQFF. DNA for the CDR3: TGCAGTGCTGAGGGACAGGGGGCTGGTTTCGACAATGAGCAGTTCTTC.

This clonotype was found a few times. J is TRBJ2-2 and V is TRBV7-8, with D perhaps TRBD1 (6 bases). Germline V lookup: CDR1 SGHVS, CDR2 FQNEAQ. Trimming removed 5 bases from V and 6 bases from J, with 16 bases in between. This CDR3 comprises 15 residues. CDR3 sequence (DNA): TGTGCCAGCAGCCCAAGGGACACCCAGCCCGGGGAGCTGTTTTTT. Protein product: CASSPRDTQPGELFF.

This clonotype was observed a single time. This rearrangement joins TRBV7-8 to TRBJ1-3; D uncertain. CDR3 length equals 14 residues. Germline V gene lookup returns CDR1 SGHVS and CDR2 FQNEAQ. The ends were cut back, 2 bases at V and 2 bases at J, with 7 bases in the middle. The CDR3 here is CASSLISPGNTIYF. CDR3 coding DNA: TGTGCCAGCAGCTTAATCAGCCCTGGAAACACCATATATTTT.

The chain carries TRBV30 and TRBJ2-3; TRBD1 aligns across 7 bases. With V trimmed by 0 bases and J by 3 bases, 9 bases remained unmatched. The length of the CDR3 is 16 residues. Looked up from germline, CDR1 is GTSNPN and CDR2 is SVGIG (reference sequence). CDR3 bases: TGTGCCTGGAGTGTACGAGAGACAGGGTTGACAGATACGCAGTATTTT. Protein sequence: CAWSVRETGLTDTQYF.

The rearrangement links TRBV4-3 to TRBJ1-1; D is possibly TRBD1 (6 bases). Trimming pared 3 bases from V and 8 bases from J, leaving 22 bases between. Germline CDR1 and CDR2: LGHNA and YSLEER. The CDR3 extends over 16 amino acids. The CDR3 bases are TGCGCCAGCAGCCACCGGGGTACAGGGTCATTGGGGGAAGCTTTCTTT. Amino acid sequence: CASSHRGTGSLGEAFF.

The J gene is TRBJ2-1, the V gene TRBV20-1; D is uncertain. The CDR3 extends over 16 amino acids. Trimming removed 6 bases at V and 0 bases at J, with 18 bases between. The germline CDR1 and CDR2 sequences are DFQATT and SNEGSKA (reference sequence). The CDR3 sequence is CSAANRWANSYNEQFF. CDR3 coding DNA: TGCAGTGCCGCGAATAGGTGGGCTAACTCCTACAATGAGCAGTTCTTC.

The chain uses TRBV5-5 and TRBJ2-3; D is tentatively TRBD1 or TRBD2 (5 bases each). Trimming took 4 bases from V and 4 from J, leaving 16 bases between them. Germline V gene data show CDR1 as SGHKS and CDR2 as YYEKEE (reference sequence). There are 15 residues in the CDR3. The chain's CDR3 is CASSGTRQRADTQYF. The CDR3 DNA reads as TGTGCCAGCAGCGGTACACGACAGAGGGCAGATACGCAGTATTTT.

DNA for the CDR3: TGTGCCAGCACCTCCTCCCCGACAGTAAGCGTCTACGAGCAGTACTTC. It yields the protein CASTSSPTVSVYEQYF. The chain has TRBV12-3 or TRBV12-4 and TRBJ2-7; D is perhaps TRBD1 (5 bases). The V and J ends lost 7 bases and 3 bases respectively, with 22 bases between them. The CDR3 has 16 amino acids.

CDR3 sequence (DNA): TGTGCCAGCTCACCTCAAAAGGGCTACAATGAGCAGTTCTTC. Translating gives CASSPQKGYNEQFF. This chain connects TRBV18 to TRBJ2-1; D remains unclear. Germline V gene sequence: CDR1 KGHSH, CDR2 LQKENI. The CDR3 is made up of 14 amino acids. V dropped 3 bases and J dropped 3 bases, with 9 bases sitting between them.

This clonotype was recorded many times. This rearrangement joins TRBV24-1 to TRBJ1-1, with D hard to call. CDR1 is KGHDR, CDR2 SFDVKD, per germline. This CDR3 is built from 14 residues. Trimming cost V 4 bases and J 1 base, with 9 bases left between them. The CDR3 bases are TGTGCCACCAGTGAAGGCTCTCGGAACACTGAAGCTTTCTTT. Protein sequence: CATSEGSRNTEAFF.

The chain carries TRBV7-9 and TRBJ2-5, with D possibly being TRBD1 (6 bases). CDR3 length equals 13 residues. Deletions cut 6 bases from V and 7 bases from J, with 15 bases between. Germline V gene data show CDR1 as SEHNR and CDR2 as FQNEAQ (reference sequence). Written as DNA, the CDR3 is TGTGCCAGCAGAGGACAGCCTGCGTCGACCCAGTACTTC. Translating gives CASRGQPASTQYF.

The chain joins TRBV27 to TRBJ2-1, with 7 bases lining up with TRBD2. The J segment lost 10 bases and the V segment lost 5 bases, leaving 17 bases of the junction unmatched. The CDR3 is 16 residues long. Germline-derived CDR1 and CDR2 are MNHEY and SMNVEV (reference sequence). In DNA form, the CDR3 reads TGTGCCAGCAGTCTCCCCCCAGCGGGAAACCCCGGGGAGCAGTTCTTC. Protein product: CASSLPPAGNPGEQFF.

This sequence joins TRBV7-8 and TRBJ2-3; 9 positions agree with TRBD2. With 5 bases clipped from V and 3 bases from J, the junction kept 9 bases outside the gene matches. CDR1 is SGHVS and CDR2 is FQNEAQ in the germline V gene. The CDR3 sequence is 16 residues long. The CDR3 reads CASSPETSGRTDTQYF. CDR3 nucleotides: TGTGCCAGCAGCCCCGAGACTAGCGGAAGGACAGATACGCAGTATTTT. Full variable domain (remainder filled in from reference TRBV7-8 and TRBJ2-3): GAGVSQSPRYKVAKRGQDVALRCDPISGHVSLFWYQQALGQGPEFLTYFQNEAQLDKSGLPSDRFFAERPEGSVSTLKIQRTQQEDSAVYLCASSPETSGRTDTQYFGPGTRLTVL.

This clonotype was seen many times. The chain couples TRBV5-5 to TRBJ1-4; 8 bases are a match to TRBD1. Germline CDR1 is SGHKS and CDR2 is YYEKEE (reference sequence). The CDR3 is made up of 20 amino acids. Unmatched junction bases numbered 17, after V lost 3 bases and J lost 1 base. The CDR3 region is CASSSGWGQETYGTNEKLFF. For the CDR3, the DNA is TGTGCCAGCAGCTCGGGGTGGGGACAGGAGACTTACGGAACTAATGAAAAACTGTTTTTT.

This clonotype appeared a few times. The chain links TRBV20-1 to TRBJ2-7; D ambiguous. Trimming pared 3 bases from V and 3 bases from J, leaving 9 bases between. CDR3 size: 12 residues. Germline CDR1 is DFQATT and CDR2 is SNEGSKA (reference sequence). The DNA of the CDR3 is TGCAGTGCTAGGGAAGGTGTCTACGAGCAGTACTTC. Protein: CSAREGVYEQYF.

The gene calls are TRBV6-6 and TRBJ1-5; 10 nucleotides agree with TRBD1. Trimming cost V 8 bases and J 6 bases; bases outside gene matches: 7. CDR3 size: 14 residues. Germline V gene data show CDR1 as MNHNY and CDR2 as SVGAGI (reference sequence). The CDR3 DNA sequence: TGTGCCAGCCGTCCGGGACAGGGGTTTCAGCCCCAGCATTTT. It specifies CASRPGQGFQPQHF.

V usage is TRBV6-5 and J usage is TRBJ2-7; D not certain. Germline V gives CDR1 MNHEY, CDR2 SVGAGI. The CDR3 has 13 amino acids. Trimming took off 5 bases at V and 1 base at J, with 9 bases between the two ends. CDR3 in amino acids: CASSPHSSYEQYF. In DNA form, the CDR3 reads TGTGCCAGCAGTCCCCATTCGTCCTACGAGCAGTACTTC.

This clonotype was counted a few times. V gene TRBV6-2 or TRBV6-3 combines with J gene TRBJ1-4; D not certain. The CDR3 runs to 14 residues. The V and J ends lost 2 bases and 5 bases respectively, with 9 bases between them. Germline lookup yields CDR1 MNHEY and CDR2 SVGEGT. This chain's CDR3 is CASSYGGENEKLFF. As DNA, the CDR3 is TGTGCCAGCAGTTACGGCGGGGAGAATGAAAAACTGTTTTTT.

The CDR3 DNA follows: TGTGCCAGCAGTTACGGGGGCCACTCCTATGGCTACACCTTC. Protein sequence: CASSYGGHSYGYTF. The gene calls are TRBV27 and TRBJ1-2; possible D gene TRBD1, 6 bases. Germline loops: CDR1 MNHEY, CDR2 SMNVEV (reference sequence). Trimming pared 4 bases from V and 4 bases from J, leaving 13 bases between. The CDR3 runs to 14 residues.